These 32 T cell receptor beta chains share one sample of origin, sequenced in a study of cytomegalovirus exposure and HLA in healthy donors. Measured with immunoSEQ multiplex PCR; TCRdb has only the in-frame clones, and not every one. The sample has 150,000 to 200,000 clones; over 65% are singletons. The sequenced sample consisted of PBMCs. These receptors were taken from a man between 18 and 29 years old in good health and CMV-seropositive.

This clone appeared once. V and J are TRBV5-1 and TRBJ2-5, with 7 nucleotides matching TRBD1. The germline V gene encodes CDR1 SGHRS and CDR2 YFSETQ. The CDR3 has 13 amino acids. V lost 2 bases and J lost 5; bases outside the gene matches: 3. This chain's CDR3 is CASSFTGEETQYF. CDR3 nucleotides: TGCGCCAGCAGCTTCACAGGGGAGGAGACCCAGTACTTC.

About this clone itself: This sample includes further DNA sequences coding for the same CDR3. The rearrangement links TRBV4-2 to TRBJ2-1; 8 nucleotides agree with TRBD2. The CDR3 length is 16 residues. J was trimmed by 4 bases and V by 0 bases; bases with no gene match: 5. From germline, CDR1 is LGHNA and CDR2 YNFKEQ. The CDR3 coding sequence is TGTGCCAGCAGCCAAGAAACTAGCGGATCTTACAATGAGCAGTTCTTC. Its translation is CASSQETSGSYNEQFF.

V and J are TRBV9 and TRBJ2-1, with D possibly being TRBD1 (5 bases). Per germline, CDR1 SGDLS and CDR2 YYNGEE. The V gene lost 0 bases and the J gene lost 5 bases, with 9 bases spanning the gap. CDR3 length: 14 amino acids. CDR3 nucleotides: TGTGCCAGCAGCGTAGAGGGGCAGGACAATGAGCAGTTCTTC. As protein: CASSVEGQDNEQFF.

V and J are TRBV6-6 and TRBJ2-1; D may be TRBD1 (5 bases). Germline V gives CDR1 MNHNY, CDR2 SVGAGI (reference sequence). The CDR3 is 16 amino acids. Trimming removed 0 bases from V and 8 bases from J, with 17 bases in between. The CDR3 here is CASSYSIRGDAYEQFF. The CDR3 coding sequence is TGTGCCAGCAGTTACTCGATAAGGGGCGATGCGTATGAGCAGTTCTTC.

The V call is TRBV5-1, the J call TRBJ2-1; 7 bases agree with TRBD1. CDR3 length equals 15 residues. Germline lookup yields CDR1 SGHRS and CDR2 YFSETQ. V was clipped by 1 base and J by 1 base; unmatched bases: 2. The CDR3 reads CASSLQGDSYNEQFF. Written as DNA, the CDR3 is TGCGCCAGCAGCTTGCAGGGGGATTCCTACAATGAGCAGTTCTTC.

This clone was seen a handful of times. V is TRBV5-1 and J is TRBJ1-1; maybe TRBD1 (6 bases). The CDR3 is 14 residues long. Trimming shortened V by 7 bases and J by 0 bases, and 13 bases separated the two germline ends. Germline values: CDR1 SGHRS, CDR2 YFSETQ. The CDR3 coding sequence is TGCGCCAGCGGCCGGGACAACTTGAACACTGAAGCTTTCTTT. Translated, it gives CASGRDNLNTEAFF.

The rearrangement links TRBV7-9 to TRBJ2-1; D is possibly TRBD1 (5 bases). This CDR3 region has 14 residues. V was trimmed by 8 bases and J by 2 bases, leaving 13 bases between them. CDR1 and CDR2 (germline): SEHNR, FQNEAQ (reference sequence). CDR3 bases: TGTGCCAGCTCTGGGGCAGGCCCCTACAATGAGCAGTTCTTC. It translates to CASSGAGPYNEQFF.

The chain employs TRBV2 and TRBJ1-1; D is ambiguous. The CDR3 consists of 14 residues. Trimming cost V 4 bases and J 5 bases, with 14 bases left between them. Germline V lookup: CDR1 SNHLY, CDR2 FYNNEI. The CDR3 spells CASSVKREATEAFF. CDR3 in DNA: TGTGCCAGCAGTGTAAAGAGGGAGGCAACTGAAGCTTTCTTT.

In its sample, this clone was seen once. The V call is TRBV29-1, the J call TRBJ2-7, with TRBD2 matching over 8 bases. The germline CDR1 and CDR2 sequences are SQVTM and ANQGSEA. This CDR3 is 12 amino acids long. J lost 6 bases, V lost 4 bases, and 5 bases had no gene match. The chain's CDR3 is CSVAGGGSEQYF. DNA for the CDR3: TGCAGCGTTGCTGGCGGGGGGAGCGAGCAGTACTTC.

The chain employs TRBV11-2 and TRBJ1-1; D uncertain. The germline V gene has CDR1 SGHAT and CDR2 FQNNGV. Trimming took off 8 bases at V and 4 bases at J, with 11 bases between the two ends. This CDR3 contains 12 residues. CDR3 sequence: CASVGLGTEAFF. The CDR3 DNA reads TGTGCCAGCGTTGGACTGGGCACTGAAGCTTTCTTT.

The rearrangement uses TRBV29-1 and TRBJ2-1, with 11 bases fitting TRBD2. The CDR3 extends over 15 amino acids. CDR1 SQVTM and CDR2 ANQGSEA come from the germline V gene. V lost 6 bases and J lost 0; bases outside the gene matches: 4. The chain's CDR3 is CSVLTSGGSYNEQFF. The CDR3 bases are TGCAGCGTCCTAACTAGCGGGGGCTCCTACAATGAGCAGTTCTTC.

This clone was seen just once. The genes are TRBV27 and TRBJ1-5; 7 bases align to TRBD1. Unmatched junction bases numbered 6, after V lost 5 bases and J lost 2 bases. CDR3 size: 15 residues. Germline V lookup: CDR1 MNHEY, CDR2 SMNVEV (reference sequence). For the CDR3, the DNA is TGTGCCAGCAGTCCGACCACAGGGGGCAATCAGCCCCAGCATTTT. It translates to CASSPTTGGNQPQHF.

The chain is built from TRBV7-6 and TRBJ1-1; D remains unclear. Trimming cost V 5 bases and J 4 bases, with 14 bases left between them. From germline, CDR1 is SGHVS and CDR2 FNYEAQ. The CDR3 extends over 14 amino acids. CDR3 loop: CASSPPLGGTEAFF. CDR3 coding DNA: TGTGCCAGCAGCCCCCCCCTTGGAGGCACTGAAGCTTTCTTT.

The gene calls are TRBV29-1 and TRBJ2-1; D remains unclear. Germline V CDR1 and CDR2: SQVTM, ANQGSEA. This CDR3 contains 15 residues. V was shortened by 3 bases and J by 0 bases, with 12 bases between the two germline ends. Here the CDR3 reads CSVDGTDSSYNEQFF. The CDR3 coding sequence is TGCAGCGTTGATGGAACAGATAGCTCCTACAATGAGCAGTTCTTC.

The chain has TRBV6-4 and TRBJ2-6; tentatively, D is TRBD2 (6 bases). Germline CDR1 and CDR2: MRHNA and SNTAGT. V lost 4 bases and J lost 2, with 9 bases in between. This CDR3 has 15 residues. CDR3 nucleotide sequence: TGTGCCAGCAGTGCGGGGAGGACTGGGGCCAACGTCCTGACTTTC. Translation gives CASSAGRTGANVLTF.

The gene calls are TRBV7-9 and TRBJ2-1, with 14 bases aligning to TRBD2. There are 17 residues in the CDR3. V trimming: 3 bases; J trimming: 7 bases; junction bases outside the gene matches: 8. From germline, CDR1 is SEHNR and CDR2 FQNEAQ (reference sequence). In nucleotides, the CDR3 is TGTGCCAGCAGCTTCGCGACTAGCGGGAGGGCCAGTAATGAGCAGTTCTTC. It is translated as CASSFATSGRASNEQFF.

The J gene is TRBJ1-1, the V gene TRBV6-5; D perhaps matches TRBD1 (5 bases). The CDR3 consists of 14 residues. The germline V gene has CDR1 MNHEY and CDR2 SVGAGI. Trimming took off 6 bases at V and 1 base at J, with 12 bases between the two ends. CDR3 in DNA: TGTGCCAGCAGGACCCTGGGGGGGAACACTGAAGCTTTCTTT. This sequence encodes CASRTLGGNTEAFF.

The CDR3 here is CASSPGGVHEKLFF. The DNA of the CDR3 is TGCGCCAGCAGCCCGGGAGGTGTACATGAAAAACTGTTTTTT. V is TRBV5-1 and J is TRBJ1-4; D remains unclear. Germline V gene lookup returns CDR1 SGHRS and CDR2 YFSETQ. Trimming took 4 bases from V and 6 from J, leaving 13 bases between them. The length of the CDR3 is 14 residues.

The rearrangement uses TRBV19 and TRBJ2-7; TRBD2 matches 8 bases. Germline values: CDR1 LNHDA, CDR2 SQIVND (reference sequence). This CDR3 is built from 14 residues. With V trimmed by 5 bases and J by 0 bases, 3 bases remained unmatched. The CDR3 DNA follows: TGTGCCAGTAGTGTCGGACTAGCCTCCTACGAGCAGTACTTC. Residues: CASSVGLASYEQYF.

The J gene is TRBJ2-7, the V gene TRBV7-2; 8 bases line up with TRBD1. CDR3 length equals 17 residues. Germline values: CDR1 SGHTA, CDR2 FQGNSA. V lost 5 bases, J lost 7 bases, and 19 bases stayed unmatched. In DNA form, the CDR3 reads TGTGCCAGCAGCCGGGGGACTGGGACAGGCCAACTTTGGGAGCAGTACTTC. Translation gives CASSRGTGTGQLWEQYF. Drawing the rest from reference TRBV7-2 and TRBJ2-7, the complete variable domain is GAGVSQSPSNKVTEKGKDVELRCDPISGHTALYWYRQSLGQGLEFLIYFQGNSAPDKSGLPSDRFSAERTGGSVSTLTIQRTQQEDSAVYLCASSRGTGTGQLWEQYFGPGTRLTVT.

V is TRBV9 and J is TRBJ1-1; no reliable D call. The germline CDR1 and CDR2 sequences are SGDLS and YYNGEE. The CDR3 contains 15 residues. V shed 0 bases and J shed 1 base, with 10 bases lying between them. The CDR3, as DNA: TGTGCCAGCAGCGTAGGCTCGGCAGGGAACACTGAAGCTTTCTTT. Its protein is CASSVGSAGNTEAFF.

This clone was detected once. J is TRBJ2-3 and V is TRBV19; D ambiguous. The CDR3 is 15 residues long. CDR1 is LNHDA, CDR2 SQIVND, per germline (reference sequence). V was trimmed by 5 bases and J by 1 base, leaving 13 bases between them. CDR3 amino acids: CASSLLGGGTDTQYF. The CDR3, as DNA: TGTGCCAGTAGTCTCCTCGGCGGCGGCACAGATACGCAGTATTTT.

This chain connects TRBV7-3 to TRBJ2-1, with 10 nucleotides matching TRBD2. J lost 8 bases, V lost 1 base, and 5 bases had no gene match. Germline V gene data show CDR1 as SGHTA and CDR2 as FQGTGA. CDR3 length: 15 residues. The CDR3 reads CASSLIGTSAHEQFF. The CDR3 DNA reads TGTGCCAGCAGCTTAATTGGGACTAGCGCTCATGAGCAGTTCTTC.

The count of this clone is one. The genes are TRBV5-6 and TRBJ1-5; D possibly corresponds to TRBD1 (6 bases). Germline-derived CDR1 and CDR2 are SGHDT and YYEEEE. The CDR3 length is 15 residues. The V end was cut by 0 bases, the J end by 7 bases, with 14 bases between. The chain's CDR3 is CASSLAGGAFQPQHF. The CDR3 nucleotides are TGTGCCAGCAGCTTGGCGGGGGGCGCATTCCAGCCCCAGCATTTT.

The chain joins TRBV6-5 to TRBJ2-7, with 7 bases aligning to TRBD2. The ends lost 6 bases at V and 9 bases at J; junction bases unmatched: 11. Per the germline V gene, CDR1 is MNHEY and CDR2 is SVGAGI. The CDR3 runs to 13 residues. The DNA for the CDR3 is TGTGCCAGCAGAAGGACTAGTGGGGAGGCGCAGTACTTC. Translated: CASRRTSGEAQYF.

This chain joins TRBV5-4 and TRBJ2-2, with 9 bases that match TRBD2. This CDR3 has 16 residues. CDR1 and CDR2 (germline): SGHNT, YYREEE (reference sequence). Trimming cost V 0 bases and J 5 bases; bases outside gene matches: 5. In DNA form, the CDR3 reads TGTGCCAGCAGCTTGGCCGCGGGAGGGCCGACCGGGGAGCTGTTTTTT. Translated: CASSLAAGGPTGELFF.

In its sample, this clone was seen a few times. CDR3 DNA sequence: TGTGCCAGCAGCCCCGTCGGGAGCCTCACAGATACGCAGTATTTT. This translates into CASSPVGSLTDTQYF. The rearrangement uses TRBV7-2 and TRBJ2-3; TRBD2 is a possible D gene (6 bases). This CDR3 spans 15 amino acids. Germline assignment: CDR1 SGHTA and CDR2 FQGNSA. V lost 5 bases and J 2 bases, leaving 14 bases between the germline ends.

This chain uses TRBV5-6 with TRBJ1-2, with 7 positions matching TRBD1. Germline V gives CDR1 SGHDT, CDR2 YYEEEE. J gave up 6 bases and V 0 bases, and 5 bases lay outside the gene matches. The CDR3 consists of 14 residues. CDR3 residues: CASSLAEQGHGYTF. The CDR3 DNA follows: TGTGCCAGCAGCTTGGCCGAACAGGGGCATGGCTACACCTTC.

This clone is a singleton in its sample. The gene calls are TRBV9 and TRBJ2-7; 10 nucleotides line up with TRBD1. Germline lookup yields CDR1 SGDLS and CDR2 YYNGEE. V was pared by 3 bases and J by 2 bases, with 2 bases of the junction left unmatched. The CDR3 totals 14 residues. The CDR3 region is CASSETGGPYEQYF. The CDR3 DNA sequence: TGTGCCAGCAGCGAGACAGGGGGCCCCTACGAGCAGTACTTC.

CDR3 nucleotide sequence: TGCGCCAGCAGCCAAGATTTGGGGGGGACAGGGGGCCGTACGGGCTACACCTTC. Translated, it gives CASSQDLGGTGGRTGYTF. The chain is built from TRBV4-1 and TRBJ1-2; TRBD1 matches 12 bases. Germline V gene sequence: CDR1 MGHRA, CDR2 YSYEKL. V trimming: 0 bases; J trimming: 8 bases; junction bases outside the gene matches: 13. The CDR3 runs 18 residues.

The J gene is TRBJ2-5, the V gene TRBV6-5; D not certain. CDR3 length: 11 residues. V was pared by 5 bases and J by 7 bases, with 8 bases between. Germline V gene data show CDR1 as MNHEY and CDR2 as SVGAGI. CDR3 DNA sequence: TGTGCCAGCAGTCCGCTAGGGACCCAGTACTTC. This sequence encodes CASSPLGTQYF.

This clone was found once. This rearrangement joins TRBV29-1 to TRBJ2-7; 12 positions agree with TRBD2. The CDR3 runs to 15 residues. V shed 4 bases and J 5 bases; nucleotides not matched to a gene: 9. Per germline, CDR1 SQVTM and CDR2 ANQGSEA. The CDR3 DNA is TGCAGCGTTGGGCTAGCGGGAGGGCCTGGGAACGAGCAGTACTTC. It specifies CSVGLAGGPGNEQYF.